This T cell receptor (beta chain) derives from a study of blood T cell repertoires in COVID-19. Study-wide background: There were acute and convalescent COVID-19 samples, and they came from the United States, Italy and Spain. PBMCs, B-cell-depleted T cells, or T cells provided the cDNA or gDNA that made up the material.

Recruited during active infection, patients (from Seattle) were subsequently followed longitudinally. CDR1 is SGHRS, CDR2 YFSETQ, per germline. The CDR3 runs to 14 residues. Trimming pared 4 bases from V and 1 base from J, leaving 11 bases between. In the original processing: Reference gene primers were amplified, and this amplification served to estimate nucleated cell counts. Only in-frame clones appear in the TCRdb table, and some are missing; sequencing was by immunoSEQ multiplex PCR. The V and J calls and clone size were taken over from that table, and D and trimming were inferred from the DNA. The data contain about 170,000 clones, 85% to 90% of them singletons.

The origin of this receptor is a woman aged 80 or older with COVID-19, enrolled during active disease. V gene TRBV5-1 combines with J gene TRBJ1-1, with a weak D call TRBD1 (6 bases). The sequenced sample consisted of peripheral blood. The CDR3 spells CASSPGAPNTEAFF. Written as DNA, the CDR3 is TGCGCCAGCAGCCCAGGGGCCCCGAACACTGAAGCTTTCTTT.